This T cell receptor (beta chain) was captured by sequencing in a study of memory CD4+ T cells and cytomegalovirus serostatus (dated by TCRdb to between 2017 and 2020). As for the study more broadly: A total of roughly 33 healthy Belgian adults, of whom 9 were CMV seropositive and approximately 25 were CMV seronegative, were included in the cohort. The study sequenced CD4+ memory TCRbeta repertoires of a Belgian cohort with known cytomegalovirus serostatus to replicate a published TCR-based CMV serostatus classifier.

The CDR3 numbers 13 residues from cysteine through phenylalanine. The retained sequence is limited to the CDR3, 39 bases, with the frame set at the first base. From a lookup of the germline V gene, CDR1 and CDR2 are SNHLY and FYNNEI. At the junction V is shortened by 0 bases and J by 12 bases, with 11 bases in between. Genomic DNA was extracted from sorted cells with the Quick-DNA Microprep Kit. Amplification of TCRbeta DNA was done with the immunoSEQ hsTCRbeta kit, following the protocol from the manufacturer. An Illumina MiSeq instrument was used to sequence the TCRbeta libraries. Under the source paper's analysis protocol: Following removal of out-of-frame sequences, 2 million to 2.5 million distinct TCRbeta sequences were retained, with an average of about 63,000 per individual. Two values were used to score each individual: the count of some 150 previously reported CMV-associated TCRbeta sequences and the total count of productive distinct TCRbeta sequences. A beta-binomial model was reimplemented in Python, and random forests from scikit-learn, run with default parameters, were trained on data from the US cohort. Classifier performance on the Belgian cohort was reported as the median AUC with percentile confidence intervals calculated over 10,000 bootstrap iterations. The immuneACCESS repertoire file appears here via TCRdb, limited to in-frame rearrangements. These files lack a portion of the clones; in checked studies, under half of the deficit traces to unresolved V genes, and the cause of the others is not known. V and J calls and clone size are those listed in that table; D and trimming were worked out from the DNA. This sample comprises approximately 88,000 clones, roughly 80% of them detected only once. 3.6% of the sample is held by the ten biggest clonotypes.

There are a few counts of this clone. Its cognate antigen has yet to be identified. No much larger clonotype is one base removed from it; base qualities were not supplied. Single viable CD3+CD4+CD8-CD45RO+ cells were sorted as memory CD4+ T cells on a FACSAria II. CMV serostatus was determined with a Roche Elecsys assay detecting serum IgG against CMV pp150, pp28, p38 and p52. After the samples were thawed, total CD4+ T cells were enriched through positive selection using CD4 magnetic microbeads. The samples came from a different study that was designed specifically to examine the CD4+ T cell memory repertoire. Peripheral blood mononuclear cells were isolated and cryopreserved according to standard operating procedures, and serum was kept at -80 degrees C. The staining relied on CD3-PerCP (BW264/56), CD4-APC (RPA-T4), CD45RO-PE (UCHT1) and CD8-Pacific Orange (3B5) antibodies, and Sytox blue was used to exclude non-viable cells.

Findings and caveats that apply to the study as a whole: On the Belgian cohort, the classifier based on the original framework reached a median bootstrapped AUC of 0.95, with a 95% CI of 0.76-1.00. Only CD4+CD45RO+ memory cells were sequenced, in contrast to the original study, which included naive and memory CD4+ and CD8+ populations. The results were interpreted as suggesting that the CMV-associated TCR signature is largely present in the CD4+ memory repertoire. Of roughly 170 previously reported CMV-associated TCRbeta sequences, around 67 appeared in the CD4+ memory repertoires, each in one to five individuals. CMV serostatus prediction reached a median bootstrapped AUC of roughly 0.96 with the original framework and 0.9 to 0.93 with a US-trained random forest.

The sample consisted of memory CD4+ T cells from blood. This sequence originates from an adult in good health and CMV-seropositive. The chain is assembled from TRBV2 and TRBJ2-2, with an unclear D gene assignment. The DNA sequence reads TGTGCCAGCAGTGAAGCGCGATTTGGGCAGCTGTTTTTT. Its coded protein is CASSEARFGQLFF.